The 25 T cell receptor beta chains below were found in one sample sequenced in a study of T cell responses to AZD1222 COVID-19 vaccine. TCRdb's copy holds only in-frame clones and misses some; the assay was immunoSEQ multiplex PCR. The repertoire holds some 110,000 clones, with more than 80% as singletons. The sequencing used peripheral blood, collected 28 days after the second AZD1222 dose. The receptors here all came from an adult who received the AZD1222 COVID-19 vaccine.

In its sample, this clone was seen a few times. J is TRBJ2-5 and V is TRBV3-1 (or the pseudogene TRBV3-2), with D maybe TRBD2 (5 bases). CDR3 length equals 16 residues. V lost 3 bases and J lost 3, with 17 bases in between. Per germline, CDR1 LGHDT and CDR2 YNNKEL (reference sequence). The CDR3 DNA reads as TGTGCCAGCAGCCAGATATCTAGCCTTTCTAAAGAGACCCAGTACTTC. This encodes CASSQISSLSKETQYF.

V gene TRBV3-1 (or the pseudogene TRBV3-2) combines with J gene TRBJ2-5; no clear D. Trimming cost V 4 bases and J 7 bases, with 10 bases left between them. This CDR3 has 12 residues. The germline CDR1 and CDR2 sequences are LGHDT and YNNKEL (reference sequence). CDR3 in DNA: TGTGCCAGCAGCCCACAGTTAGGGACCCAGTACTTC. Translated: CASSPQLGTQYF.

The chain couples TRBV2 to TRBJ1-1, with D perhaps TRBD1 (5 bases). Germline V gene sequence: CDR1 SNHLY, CDR2 FYNNEI. Between the trimmed V and J ends, which lost 2 bases and 1 base, there was a span of 5 bases. The CDR3 consists of 13 residues. The CDR3 loop is CASSEQGNTEAFF. CDR3 nucleotides: TGTGCCAGCAGTGAACAGGGGAACACTGAAGCTTTCTTT.

This chain connects TRBV18 to TRBJ2-3, with a weak D call TRBD2 (6 bases). This CDR3 has 15 residues. The ends were cut back, 3 bases at V and 4 bases at J, with 14 bases in the middle. Germline values: CDR1 KGHSH, CDR2 LQKENI. The CDR3 reads CASSPITSSPDTQYF. The CDR3 nucleotides read TGTGCCAGCTCACCTATAACTAGCTCACCAGATACGCAGTATTTT.

The chain employs TRBV2 and TRBJ1-5, with 10 bases lining up with TRBD1. The CDR3 has 15 residues. CDR1 is SNHLY and CDR2 is FYNNEI in the germline V gene. Germline trimming cut 6 bases from V and 5 bases from J; bases unmatched to any gene: 7. For the CDR3, the DNA is TGTGCCAGCAGCCGACAGGGGGCCGCAGATCAGCCCCAGCATTTT. Protein: CASSRQGAADQPQHF.

The sample holds a few counts of this clone. The V and J genes are TRBV27 and TRBJ1-5; 7 bases match TRBD1. CDR3 size: 15 residues. Unmatched junction bases numbered 6, after V lost 5 bases and J lost 2 bases. Germline-derived CDR1 and CDR2 are MNHEY and SMNVEV (reference sequence). CDR3: CASSPTQGGNQPQHF. DNA for the CDR3: TGTGCCAGCAGTCCTACGCAGGGGGGCAATCAGCCCCAGCATTTT.

The chain has TRBV24-1 and TRBJ2-1, with 7 bases fitting TRBD2. Germline CDR1 is KGHDR and CDR2 is SFDVKD. V trimming: 1 base; J trimming: 8 bases; junction bases outside the gene matches: 13. The CDR3 contains 17 residues. The CDR3 loop reads CATSDFLGQAGIHEQFF. DNA for the CDR3: TGTGCCACCAGTGATTTCCTAGGACAAGCGGGAATACATGAGCAGTTCTTC.

This chain connects TRBV19 to TRBJ2-1; D might be TRBD1 or TRBD2, each matching 6 bases. This CDR3 region has 15 residues. V shed 5 bases and J shed 4 bases, with 15 bases lying between them. Per the germline V gene, CDR1 is LNHDA and CDR2 is SQIVND (reference sequence). The CDR3: CASSPTGGGYNEQFF. CDR3 nucleotides: TGTGCCAGTAGTCCGACCGGGGGCGGTTACAATGAGCAGTTCTTC.

J is TRBJ1-2 and V is TRBV5-1; unclear D gene. CDR1 SGHRS and CDR2 YFSETQ come from the germline V gene. The V end was cut by 0 bases, the J end by 13 bases, with 19 bases between. There are 14 residues in the CDR3. CDR3 sequence: CASSLDSALPLLTF. DNA of the CDR3: TGCGCCAGCAGCTTGGATTCGGCCTTGCCGCTTCTCACCTTC.

V and J are TRBV19 and TRBJ1-4; TRBD1 might be the D (5 bases). The CDR3 runs 15 residues. The V gene lost 3 bases and the J gene lost 8 bases, with 16 bases spanning the gap. In germline, CDR1 is LNHDA, CDR2 SQIVND (reference sequence). The CDR3 bases are TGTGCCAGTAGTATGATCCAGGGAAGTTACGAAAAACTGTTTTTT. Translation: CASSMIQGSYEKLFF.

The CDR3 spells CASSLGFSSQPQHF. The CDR3 region has the DNA TGTGCCAGCAGTTTAGGTTTTTCGTCGCAGCCCCAGCATTTT. This rearrangement joins TRBV28 to TRBJ1-5; no reliable D call. The CDR3 loop spans 14 amino acids. Germline CDR1 MDHEN, CDR2 SYDVKM. The V end lost 2 bases, the J end lost 7 bases, and 12 bases lay between the germline ends.

The chain couples TRBV15 to TRBJ2-7; the D gene is possibly TRBD2 (5 bases). V was trimmed by 6 bases and J by 9 bases, leaving 18 bases between them. Germline-derived CDR1 and CDR2 are LNHNV and YYDKDF (reference sequence). The CDR3 runs 13 residues. The CDR3 region has the DNA TGTGCCACCAGTCCCGGGCCTGCCCGGGGGCAGTACTTC. Translating gives CATSPGPARGQYF.

V usage is TRBV3-1 (or the pseudogene TRBV3-2) and J usage is TRBJ2-3; weak D call: TRBD2 (5 bases). V was shortened by 1 base and J by 8 bases, with 16 bases between the two germline ends. The CDR3 length is 15 residues. CDR1 is LGHDT and CDR2 is YNNKEL in the germline V gene (reference sequence). DNA for the CDR3: TGTGCCAGCAGCCAAGCAATCGGGATTTCCCTTACGCAGTATTTT. The encoded protein is CASSQAIGISLTQYF.

The V and J genes are TRBV12-3 or TRBV12-4 and TRBJ1-5; no reliable D call. The V end was cut by 5 bases, the J end by 7 bases, with 12 bases between. The CDR3 sequence is 13 residues long. The DNA of the CDR3 is TGTGCCAGCAGTCCGGCTGAAGGGCAGCCCCAGCATTTT. It codes for CASSPAEGQPQHF.

The V and J genes are TRBV28 and TRBJ1-6; D is unclear. Germline values: CDR1 MDHEN, CDR2 SYDVKM. This CDR3 contains 14 residues. V was shortened by 6 bases and J by 7 bases, with 13 bases between the two germline ends. CDR3 nucleotide sequence: TGTGCCAGCAGCCCTGGAATAGAGAATTCACCCCTCCACTTT. Protein product: CASSPGIENSPLHF.

Details on this clone: Within the sample, other DNA sequences also encode this same CDR3. The genes are TRBV29-1 and TRBJ1-1; D gene uncertain. Germline CDR1 reads SQVTM; CDR2 reads ANQGSEA. CDR3 length: 13 amino acids. Trimming took off 4 bases at V and 0 bases at J, with 9 bases between the two ends. The DNA for the CDR3 is TGCAGCGTTGTTCGGCAACTGAACACTGAAGCTTTCTTT. Encoded protein: CSVVRQLNTEAFF.

The rearrangement links TRBV5-1 to TRBJ1-1; tentative D call: TRBD1 (6 bases). CDR1 SGHRS and CDR2 YFSETQ come from the germline V gene. V shed 0 bases and J shed 4 bases, with 19 bases lying between them. This CDR3 region has 17 residues. The CDR3 DNA is TGCGCCAGCAGCTTGGCCGGACAGCCCGGGGTTGGCACTGAAGCTTTCTTT. Its translation is CASSLAGQPGVGTEAFF.

This chain links TRBV7-7 with TRBJ2-1; 9 nucleotides align to TRBD2. The germline gives CDR1 SSHAT, CDR2 FNYEAQ (reference sequence). The J segment lost 9 bases and the V segment lost 1 base, leaving 7 bases of the junction unmatched. This CDR3 comprises 15 residues. The CDR3, as DNA: TGTGCCAGCAGCTTAGGGGGACTAGCCAAGGTTGAGCAGTTCTTC. This sequence encodes CASSLGGLAKVEQFF.

The V and J genes are TRBV5-1 and TRBJ1-2; 9 positions match TRBD1. This CDR3 is built from 16 residues. Germline trimming cut 6 bases from V and 4 bases from J; bases unmatched to any gene: 13. Germline V gives CDR1 SGHRS, CDR2 YFSETQ. CDR3 sequence: CASIPSPGTGLYGYTF. The DNA of the CDR3 is TGCGCCAGCATACCTTCGCCGGGGACAGGGCTCTATGGCTACACCTTC.

The chain recombines TRBV28 with TRBJ2-7, with D possibly matching TRBD1 (5 bases). V was cut by 6 bases and J by 3 bases, with 21 bases left in between. Germline V CDR1 and CDR2: MDHEN, SYDVKM. The CDR3 is made up of 16 amino acids. Here the CDR3 DNA reads TGTGCCAGCAGGAGACAGAACAGCCCTCGAAACTACGAGCAGTACTTC. This gives the protein CASRRQNSPRNYEQYF.

Judged by abundance, this clone is medium-sized. This chain connects TRBV7-9 to TRBJ2-1, with D uncertain. Germline V lookup: CDR1 SEHNR, CDR2 FQNEAQ (reference sequence). V lost 2 bases and J 0 bases, leaving 17 bases between the germline ends. There are 18 residues in the CDR3. The CDR3 DNA reads TGTGCCAGCAGCTTAATTGGTAGTAGGGAAAGCTCCTACAATGAGCAGTTCTTC. It codes for CASSLIGSRESSYNEQFF.

This chain uses TRBV19 with TRBJ2-3; D assignment may be TRBD1 or TRBD2 (5 bases each). The CDR3 loop spans 14 amino acids. Trimming removed 8 bases from V and 1 base from J, with 13 bases in between. The germline V gene encodes CDR1 LNHDA and CDR2 SQIVND (reference sequence). The CDR3 sequence: CASSGTSRTDTQYF. For the CDR3, the DNA is TGTGCCAGTTCTGGGACCTCTCGCACAGATACGCAGTATTTT.

This sequence joins TRBV19 and TRBJ1-1; maybe TRBD1 (5 bases). Germline V gene sequence: CDR1 LNHDA, CDR2 SQIVND (reference sequence). V was cut by 5 bases and J by 5 bases, with 9 bases left in between. This CDR3 is built from 12 residues. The CDR3 protein is CASSFPGTEAFF. The CDR3, as DNA: TGTGCCAGTAGTTTTCCAGGGACTGAAGCTTTCTTT. The whole variable domain, filled in from reference TRBV19 and TRBJ1-1, reads DGGITQSPKYLFRKEGQNVTLSCEQNLNHDAMYWYRQDPGQGLRLIYYSQIVNDFQKGDIAEGYSVSREKKESFPLTVTSAQKNPTAFYLCASSFPGTEAFFGQGTRLTVV.

The V gene is TRBV5-1, the J gene TRBJ2-1, with a possible D match to TRBD2 (5 bases). V was trimmed by 4 bases and J by 5 bases, leaving 13 bases between them. Germline loops: CDR1 SGHRS, CDR2 YFSETQ. The length of the CDR3 is 14 residues. The CDR3, as DNA: TGCGCCAGCAGCGATCCCGGGAAGGACAATGAGCAGTTCTTC. Its protein product is CASSDPGKDNEQFF.

This clone was observed a single time. This chain connects TRBV28 to TRBJ1-3; D might be TRBD1 (6 bases). Germline CDR1 is MDHEN and CDR2 is SYDVKM. The CDR3 runs 15 residues. Deletions cut 5 bases from V and 2 bases from J, with 13 bases between. The CDR3: CASSPTYRAGNTIYF. The CDR3 coding sequence is TGTGCCAGCAGTCCGACCTACAGGGCTGGAAACACCATATATTTT. Drawing the rest from reference TRBV28 and TRBJ1-3, the complete variable domain is DVKVTQSSRYLVKRTGEKVFLECVQDMDHENMFWYRQDPGLGLRLIYFSYDVKMKEKGDIPEGYSVSREKKERFSLILESASTNQTSMYLCASSPTYRAGNTIYFGEGSWLTVV.